Listed below are T cell receptor beta chains from one sample, sequenced in a study of cytomegalovirus exposure and HLA in healthy donors. The protocol was immunoSEQ multiplex PCR, while the TCRdb copy is restricted to in-frame clones and leaves out a portion. Here the sample spans roughly 80,000 clones, around 66% being singletons. The sample was PBMCs. These receptor sequences come from a man aged 60 to 69 in good health and CMV-seropositive. The conserved cysteine and the conserved F or W are not part of the CDR3 here.

V gene,J gene,CDR3 protein
TRBV5-1,TRBJ1-2,ASSLPKGQGSNYGYT
TRBV7-2,TRBJ2-6,ASSLAGRSGANVLT
TRBV2,TRBJ1-5,ASSPDSNQPQH
TRBV28,TRBJ1-2,AIQGPGGGYGYT
TRBV5-6,TRBJ2-3,ASSIAGTGRTDTQY
TRBV18,TRBJ2-7,ASSPGGTHYEQY
TRBV9,TRBJ2-5,ASSNLAAQETQY
TRBV4-1,TRBJ2-7,ASSTPGSEYEQY
TRBV20-1,TRBJ1-1,SAQGSGTFF
TRBV7-8,TRBJ2-5,ASSFRAQGAWETQY
TRBV4-2,TRBJ2-5,ASSQEERGGETQY
TRBV29-1,TRBJ1-2,SVDQGAIDGYT
TRBV25-1,TRBJ2-7,ASSVAGASEQY
TRBV5-1,TRBJ2-1,ASSLLAGSSYNEQF
TRBV27,TRBJ2-1,ASSLTNNEQF
TRBV28,TRBJ1-2,ASSPPGVDGYT
TRBV4-2,TRBJ1-6,ASSQDMIGTGNSPLH
TRBV27,TRBJ1-2,ASSLIGQSFGYT
TRBV6-6,TRBJ2-7,ACLDRVGYEQY
TRBV30,TRBJ1-6,AWSVGSSPLH
TRBV6-1,TRBJ2-1,ASSEVYLAGGPSSSSYNEQF
TRBV29-1,TRBJ2-7,SVESGATSYEQY